The 20 T cell receptor beta chains below all came from one sample that was sequenced in a study of T cells in localized non-small cell lung cancer. Sequenced by immunoSEQ multiplex PCR; TCRdb stores in-frame clones only, minus some. The sample holds about 130,000 clones, about 90% seen once. Sequencing was performed on peripheral blood, taken before any cancer treatment. These receptors all stem from a female donor older than 55 with stage I lung adenocarcinoma.

The chain combines TRBV12-2 with TRBJ2-3; the DNA was not used to check the table's D call, TRBD2. TRBV12-2 is labeled a pseudogene. The CDR3 spans 16 residues. CDR3 nucleotide sequence: TGTGCAAGTCGCTTAGGTCCAGCGGGTGCCACAGATACGCAGTATTTT. This translates into CASRLGPAGATDTQYF.

The chain couples TRBV4-1 to TRBJ1-2; 7 nucleotides agree with TRBD1. The CDR3 spans 14 residues. CDR1 is MGHRA, CDR2 YSYEKL, per germline. With V trimmed by 5 bases and J by 8 bases, 11 bases remained unmatched. CDR3 sequence: CASSSPQGSKGYTF. The CDR3 DNA is TGCGCCAGCAGCTCGCCACAGGGGAGCAAGGGCTACACCTTC.

The genes are TRBV7-2 and TRBJ2-7; 11 nucleotides line up with TRBD2. Germline trimming cut 2 bases from V and 2 bases from J; bases unmatched to any gene: 2. The CDR3 spans 15 residues. Germline CDR1 reads SGHTA; CDR2 reads FQGNSA. CDR3 DNA: TGTGCCAGCAGCTTACGGGGACTAGCGGCCTACGAGCAGTACTTC. It codes for CASSLRGLAAYEQYF.

This chain joins TRBV10-3 and TRBJ2-7; TRBD1 might be the D (5 bases). This CDR3 contains 17 residues. The V gene lost 0 bases and the J gene lost 2 bases, with 17 bases spanning the gap. In germline, CDR1 is ENHRY, CDR2 SYGVKD. The CDR3 DNA is TGTGCCATCAGTGAGTCGACTCTCTTAGACAGACCCTACGAGCAGTACTTC. Translated, it gives CAISESTLLDRPYEQYF.

The chain links TRBV7-3 to TRBJ2-2; 7 bases map to TRBD2. The germline gives CDR1 SGHTA, CDR2 FQGTGA. The CDR3 has 16 amino acids. V lost 4 bases, J lost 1 base, and 6 bases stayed unmatched. CDR3 sequence (DNA): TGTGCCAGCAGCTCCCGCGGGAGTATGAACACCGGGGAGCTGTTTTTT. This translates into CASSSRGSMNTGELFF.

The chain combines TRBV5-1 with TRBJ1-5; 10 bases align to TRBD1. CDR3 length equals 17 residues. V was pared by 4 bases and J by 4 bases, with 11 bases of the junction left unmatched. The germline CDR1 and CDR2 sequences are SGHRS and YFSETQ. The CDR3 protein is CASSRNPTGGLNQPQHF. The CDR3 nucleotides are TGCGCCAGCAGCCGCAACCCGACAGGGGGCCTAAATCAGCCCCAGCATTTT.

On this clone itself: Other nucleotide sequences in the sample specify the same CDR3. The chain is built from TRBV6-5 and TRBJ1-1; TRBD1 agrees at 8 bases. Germline lookup yields CDR1 MNHEY and CDR2 SVGAGI. The CDR3 is 14 amino acids. With 6 bases clipped from V and 4 bases from J, the junction kept 7 bases outside the gene matches. The CDR3 coding sequence is TGTGCCAGCAGCCTGGACAGGGTCGTCACTGAAGCTTTCTTT. Translating gives CASSLDRVVTEAFF.

V is TRBV4-1 and J is TRBJ2-3, with D maybe TRBD1 (5 bases). Germline V gene lookup returns CDR1 MGHRA and CDR2 YSYEKL. This CDR3 has 15 amino acids. Trimming removed 1 base from V and 2 bases from J, with 10 bases in between. CDR3 sequence (DNA): TGCGCCAGCAGCCAAGCCAGGGTCTTCACAGATACGCAGTATTTT. This sequence encodes CASSQARVFTDTQYF.

J is TRBJ2-2 and V is TRBV7-3; D is unclear. V was shortened by 5 bases and J by 6 bases, with 16 bases between the two germline ends. CDR3 length: 15 residues. Germline CDR1 is SGHTA and CDR2 is FQGTGA. The CDR3 nucleotides are TGTGCCAGCAGCCCCCGGCTTGACTTGGCCGGGGAGCTGTTTTTT. Encoded protein: CASSPRLDLAGELFF.

This rearrangement joins TRBV10-1 to TRBJ2-1; unclear D gene. Germline V gene lookup returns CDR1 WNHNN and CDR2 SYGVQD (reference sequence). The CDR3 sequence is 12 residues long. Trimming shortened V by 0 bases and J by 11 bases, and 8 bases separated the two germline ends. The CDR3 region is CASSESGRKQFF. Written as DNA, the CDR3 is TGCGCCAGCAGTGAGTCCGGACGGAAGCAGTTCTTC.

The chain joins TRBV6-5 to TRBJ1-5; 10 nucleotides align to TRBD1. Trimming removed 6 bases from V and 4 bases from J; junction bases left unmatched: 3. This CDR3 has 14 residues. Per the germline V gene, CDR1 is MNHEY and CDR2 is SVGAGI. Written as DNA, the CDR3 is TGTGCCAGCAGACGGACAGGGGGAAATCAGCCCCAGCATTTT. Residues: CASRRTGGNQPQHF.

V and J are TRBV5-1 and TRBJ2-4; TRBD1 matches 7 bases. The CDR3 length is 15 residues. Losses at the gene ends were 1 base for V and 4 bases for J; bases not matched to a gene: 5. CDR1 and CDR2 from the germline V gene are SGHRS and YFSETQ. The CDR3 sequence is CASSLYWDSKNIQYF. The CDR3 nucleotides are TGCGCCAGCAGCTTGTACTGGGACAGTAAAAACATTCAGTACTTC.

The chain carries TRBV7-2 and TRBJ2-7; 11 nucleotides line up with TRBD2. The CDR3 is made up of 15 amino acids. Germline V lookup: CDR1 SGHTA, CDR2 FQGNSA. J was trimmed by 2 bases and V by 2 bases; bases with no gene match: 2. CDR3 protein: CASSLSTSGTYEQYF. CDR3 DNA: TGTGCCAGCAGCTTATCGACTAGCGGGACCTACGAGCAGTACTTC.

The table lists this clone with a few counts. The chain links TRBV7-8 to TRBJ1-1, with unresolved D. The V gene's germline CDR1 is SGHVS and CDR2 FQNEAQ. This CDR3 contains 15 residues. V was trimmed by 1 base and J by 0 bases, leaving 9 bases between them. CDR3 nucleotide sequence: TGTGCCAGCAGCTTAGGACAACTCTTGAACACTGAAGCTTTCTTT. This encodes CASSLGQLLNTEAFF.

The gene calls are TRBV19 and TRBJ2-5; D tentatively reads TRBD1 or TRBD2 (5 bases each). Germline V gene data show CDR1 as LNHDA and CDR2 as SQIVND (reference sequence). Trimming removed 9 bases from V and 5 bases from J, with 16 bases in between. This CDR3 contains 13 residues. The CDR3 here is CASAARGLETQYF. Written as DNA, the CDR3 is TGTGCCAGCGCTGCACGGGGCTTGGAGACCCAGTACTTC.

This clone has a single count. The chain joins TRBV13 to TRBJ2-7; 7 nucleotides match TRBD1. The CDR3 length is 14 residues. The germline CDR1 and CDR2 sequences are PRHDT and FYEKMQ (reference sequence). Germline trimming cut 8 bases from V and 4 bases from J; bases unmatched to any gene: 11. DNA of the CDR3: TGTGCCAGCCGCTCCGGGACAGCTATTTACGAGCAGTACTTC. As protein: CASRSGTAIYEQYF.

The genes are TRBV5-1 and TRBJ2-3; the D is unclear. The CDR3 has 12 residues. V lost 1 base, J lost 3 bases, and 3 bases lay in between. From germline, CDR1 is SGHRS and CDR2 YFSETQ. This chain's CDR3 is CASSLKTDTQYF. Here the CDR3 DNA reads TGCGCCAGCAGCTTGAAGACAGATACGCAGTATTTT.

The CDR3 bases are TGTGCCAGCAGCTTAGCGGATTCCGAGGGCTATGGCTACACCTTC. Translated: CASSLADSEGYGYTF. The chain couples TRBV7-8 to TRBJ1-2; D is ambiguous. Trimming left V 0 bases short and J 4 bases short, with 12 bases between. CDR3 size: 15 residues. Germline V CDR1 and CDR2: SGHVS, FQNEAQ.

The rearrangement uses TRBV2 and TRBJ2-7, with TRBD2 identical over 11 bases. The germline V gene has CDR1 SNHLY and CDR2 FYNNEI. The CDR3 spans 15 residues. V gave up 7 bases and J gave up 3 bases; unmatched junction bases: 8. CDR3 amino acids: CASKWASGRLYEQYF. The DNA of the CDR3 is TGTGCCAGCAAGTGGGCTAGCGGGAGGCTCTACGAGCAGTACTTC.

V gene TRBV7-9 combines with J gene TRBJ2-7; D may be TRBD1 or TRBD2 (6 bases each). The CDR3 spans 13 residues. Trimming took 5 bases from V and 3 from J, leaving 11 bases between them. Germline V gene sequence: CDR1 SEHNR, CDR2 FQNEAQ (reference sequence). The CDR3 nucleotides are TGTGCCAGCAGCCGCAGGGGACTCTACGAGCAGTACTTC. Its protein product is CASSRRGLYEQYF.